This is a list of T cell receptor beta chains from one sample in a study of sequential checkpoint blockade in melanoma. The assay was immunoSEQ multiplex PCR, and TCRdb's table has in-frame clones only and misses some. The profile shows some 14,000 clones, 77% of them singletons. The sample in question was CD8+ T cells sorted from blood (inferred from file names), obtained from a patient given nivolumab and ipilimumab in sequence. The receptors here all came from a human donor with melanoma. CDR3s include the opening cysteine and the closing phenylalanine or tryptophan. Fields, in order: V gene, clone size, CDR3 length, CDR3 protein. Size values are once, few and many counts, or a class for expanded clones, and some rows have none.

v_call: TRBV7-2; clone_size: -; cdr3_length: 11; cdr3_aa: CAILRGNTIYF
v_call: TRBV7-7; clone_size: -; cdr3_length: 20; cdr3_aa: CASSLHPGQGIYGISYEQYF
v_call: TRBV2; clone_size: -; cdr3_length: 16; cdr3_aa: CASTEVWTTNAGELFF
v_call: TRBV19; clone_size: few; cdr3_length: 14; cdr3_aa: CASSEGLAGYEQYF
v_call: TRBV14; clone_size: few; cdr3_length: 12; cdr3_aa: CASSHLTYEQYF
v_call: TRBV19; clone_size: once; cdr3_length: 12; cdr3_aa: CASSTGQSFLYF
v_call: TRBV6-1; clone_size: -; cdr3_length: 15; cdr3_aa: CASSDRVAGTGELFF
v_call: TRBV5-1; clone_size: -; cdr3_length: 14; cdr3_aa: CASSLATGGYEQYF
v_call: TRBV18; clone_size: -; cdr3_length: 15; cdr3_aa: CASSPPGWGRYEQYF
v_call: TRBV4-3; clone_size: few; cdr3_length: 16; cdr3_aa: CASSEEQGAGANVLTF
v_call: TRBV7-6; clone_size: -; cdr3_length: 13; cdr3_aa: CASSSPDSYGYTF
v_call: TRBV28; clone_size: -; cdr3_length: 17; cdr3_aa: CASTAGTGRIRLAEAFF
v_call: TRBV15; clone_size: -; cdr3_length: 18; cdr3_aa: CATSRDSNTGSGNQPQHF
v_call: TRBV4-1; clone_size: -; cdr3_length: 16; cdr3_aa: CASSQVGQGDTGELFF
v_call: TRBV13; clone_size: -; cdr3_length: 14; cdr3_aa: CASSLERGRDEQYF
v_call: TRBV14; clone_size: -; cdr3_length: 18; cdr3_aa: CASSEGTGRTEFMETQYF
v_call: TRBV6-5; clone_size: few; cdr3_length: 13; cdr3_aa: CASRDRGVWEQYF
v_call: TRBV27; clone_size: -; cdr3_length: 14; cdr3_aa: CASSILYGLREQFF
v_call: TRBV30; clone_size: -; cdr3_length: 15; cdr3_aa: CAWSPRAGGYNEQFF
v_call: TRBV7-9; clone_size: -; cdr3_length: 15; cdr3_aa: CASSQVLAGRDTQYF
v_call: TRBV6-5; clone_size: -; cdr3_length: 15; cdr3_aa: CASTRRQKLNNEQFF
v_call: TRBV28; clone_size: -; cdr3_length: 14; cdr3_aa: CASSPRQMNTEAFF
v_call: TRBV19; clone_size: -; cdr3_length: 16; cdr3_aa: CASSPQGAVRGNEQFF
v_call: TRBV4-1; clone_size: -; cdr3_length: 16; cdr3_aa: CASSHEASGGDNEQFF
v_call: TRBV25-1; clone_size: -; cdr3_length: 17; cdr3_aa: CASSPTGGTGQYNEQFF
v_call: TRBV28; clone_size: -; cdr3_length: 15; cdr3_aa: CASSADQGRAYEQYF
v_call: TRBV30; clone_size: -; cdr3_length: 13; cdr3_aa: CAWSITARDIQYF
v_call: TRBV29-1; clone_size: -; cdr3_length: 17; cdr3_aa: CSVGGVEGISSYNEQFF
v_call: TRBV29-1; clone_size: few; cdr3_length: 14; cdr3_aa: CSVRLADSYNEQFF
v_call: TRBV11-1; clone_size: few; cdr3_length: 14; cdr3_aa: CASSLPGQGGEQYF
v_call: TRBV15; clone_size: -; cdr3_length: 16; cdr3_aa: CATSRDASPAYNEQFF
v_call: TRBV13; clone_size: -; cdr3_length: 14; cdr3_aa: CASSFNGKAYEQYF
v_call: TRBV20-1; clone_size: once; cdr3_length: 11; cdr3_aa: CSADNYNEQFF
v_call: TRBV27; clone_size: -; cdr3_length: 15; cdr3_aa: CASSFWTGSYNEQFF
v_call: TRBV27; clone_size: -; cdr3_length: 14; cdr3_aa: CASSSGQSLYGYTF
v_call: TRBV27; clone_size: -; cdr3_length: 15; cdr3_aa: CASSSLAEAKETQYF
v_call: TRBV9; clone_size: -; cdr3_length: 15; cdr3_aa: CASGPGNLGTGELFF
v_call: TRBV13; clone_size: -; cdr3_length: 13; cdr3_aa: CASSSGLVYEQYF
v_call: TRBV15; clone_size: -; cdr3_length: 13; cdr3_aa: CATRSGTEETQYF
v_call: TRBV6-6; clone_size: -; cdr3_length: 16; cdr3_aa: CASSTFGTGIPYGYTF
v_call: TRBV7-9; clone_size: once; cdr3_length: 12; cdr3_aa: CASSPSEYEQYF
v_call: TRBV6-1; clone_size: few; cdr3_length: 15; cdr3_aa: CASRAPTGGHEKLFF
v_call: TRBV9; clone_size: few; cdr3_length: 14; cdr3_aa: CASSPRTGSNEQFF
v_call: TRBV4-3; clone_size: -; cdr3_length: 13; cdr3_aa: CASSQSDSYEQYF
v_call: TRBV2; clone_size: -; cdr3_length: 15; cdr3_aa: CASSSLAGRNYEQYF
v_call: TRBV10-1; clone_size: -; cdr3_length: 16; cdr3_aa: CASSETQGDTNYGYTF
v_call: TRBV6-5; clone_size: -; cdr3_length: 15; cdr3_aa: CASSPRDRNRETQYF
v_call: TRBV6-5; clone_size: -; cdr3_length: 11; cdr3_aa: CASTNGGAQYF
v_call: TRBV10-3; clone_size: medium-sized; cdr3_length: 14; cdr3_aa: CATHPQTGWDGYTF
v_call: TRBV6-5; clone_size: -; cdr3_length: 12; cdr3_aa: CASSYSGNGYTF
v_call: TRBV28; clone_size: -; cdr3_length: 14; cdr3_aa: CASSNRVGSYEQYF
v_call: TRBV27; clone_size: once; cdr3_length: 16; cdr3_aa: CASSLLQGALLHEQYF
v_call: TRBV6-5; clone_size: few; cdr3_length: 15; cdr3_aa: CASSYGEGEPYEQYF
v_call: TRBV29-1; clone_size: -; cdr3_length: 14; cdr3_aa: CSVSGTGGTYEQYF
v_call: TRBV6-4; clone_size: -; cdr3_length: 15; cdr3_aa: CASRPSGFKQQPQHF
v_call: TRBV10-2; clone_size: -; cdr3_length: 15; cdr3_aa: CASSGTGGFSYEQYF
v_call: TRBV5-4; clone_size: -; cdr3_length: 16; cdr3_aa: CASSSPGTRFTNEQFF